A single sample is the source of the 32 T cell receptor beta chains below, sequenced in a study of shared clonotypes between healthy human individuals. TCRdb keeps only in-frame clones here, not all; method: immunoSEQ multiplex PCR. This table has 2 million to 3 million clones, approximately 93% appearing once. The sample consisted of naive CD4+ T cells from PBMCs. The subset is: CD45RA+ positively selected. These receptors came from a man aged 18 to 30 in good health. Some clones in this sample may be carry-over from other donors' samples.

This clone has a single count. The genes are TRBV4-1 and TRBJ2-2; D is unresolved. Trimming stripped 4 bases from V and 0 bases from J, with 9 bases between. The CDR3 covers 15 residues. CDR1 is MGHRA, CDR2 YSYEKL, per germline. CDR3 nucleotide sequence: TGCGCCAGCAGCCCGACGGGCCCGAACACCGGGGAGCTGTTTTTT. Translated, it gives CASSPTGPNTGELFF.

The rearrangement links TRBV14 to TRBJ2-2, with 8 bases that match TRBD2. This CDR3 comprises 16 residues. Germline-derived CDR1 and CDR2 are SGHDN and FVKESK. V lost 2 bases and J lost 1; bases outside the gene matches: 3. The CDR3 nucleotides read TGTGCCAGCAGCCAACGGACTAGCCGGAACACCGGGGAGCTGTTTTTT. Protein: CASSQRTSRNTGELFF.

The chain joins TRBV7-9 to TRBJ1-3, with D possibly matching TRBD1 (6 bases). This CDR3 spans 15 amino acids. The ends were cut back, 4 bases at V and 0 bases at J, with 10 bases in the middle. Germline V gene data show CDR1 as SEHNR and CDR2 as FQNEAQ (reference sequence). For the CDR3, the DNA is TGTGCCAGCAGCTCTCAGGGGTTCTCTGGAAACACCATATATTTT. This sequence encodes CASSSQGFSGNTIYF.

For the CDR3, the DNA is TGTGCCAGCAGCTGGACAGGGGAAGACGAGCAGTACTTC. It translates to CASSWTGEDEQYF. V and J are TRBV7-3 and TRBJ2-7; 9 bases are shared with TRBD1. This CDR3 region has 13 residues. Germline-derived CDR1 and CDR2 are SGHTA and FQGTGA. The V and J ends lost 4 bases and 5 bases, in that order; junction bases with no gene match: 3. The full variable domain, in which reference TRBV7-3 and TRBJ2-7 provide the parts outside the CDR3, is GAGVSQTPSNKVTEKGKYVELRCDPISGHTALYWYRQSLGQGPEFLIYFQGTGAADDSGLPNDRFFAVRPEGSVSTLKIQRTERGDSAVYLCASSWTGEDEQYFGPGTRLTVT.

The chain has TRBV7-2 and TRBJ1-5; 7 nucleotides line up with TRBD1. The junction had 8 bases not matched to a gene; V was cut back by 5 bases and J by 7 bases. This CDR3 contains 14 residues. Germline V CDR1 and CDR2: SGHTA, FQGNSA. The CDR3 protein is CASSPDRLAQPQHF. CDR3 nucleotide sequence: TGTGCCAGCAGCCCGGACAGGCTCGCACAGCCCCAGCATTTT.

This chain uses TRBV27 with TRBJ1-2; possibly TRBD1 for D (5 bases). Germline V gene lookup returns CDR1 MNHEY and CDR2 SMNVEV (reference sequence). This CDR3 has 14 amino acids. Trimming left V 2 bases short and J 3 bases short, with 10 bases between. The CDR3 protein is CASSLNRHHYGYTF. The CDR3 region has the DNA TGTGCCAGCAGTTTAAACAGGCATCACTATGGCTACACCTTC.

V usage is TRBV29-1 and J usage is TRBJ2-1, with D possibly TRBD1 on 5 matching bases. The CDR3 consists of 14 residues. V lost 4 bases and J 0 bases, leaving 10 bases between the germline ends. The germline CDR1 and CDR2 sequences are SQVTM and ANQGSEA. CDR3 region: CSVAVGASYNEQFF. The CDR3, as DNA: TGCAGCGTTGCAGTAGGGGCCTCCTACAATGAGCAGTTCTTC.

The gene calls are TRBV5-4 and TRBJ2-7; 13 bases are a match to TRBD2. Germline CDR1 is SGHNT and CDR2 is YYREEE (reference sequence). V lost 3 bases, J lost 2 bases, and 2 bases stayed unmatched. The CDR3 contains 15 residues. CDR3 bases: TGTGCCAGCAGCTACGGGACTAGCGGGGCCTACGAGCAGTACTTC. Translating it yields CASSYGTSGAYEQYF.

V usage is TRBV18 and J usage is TRBJ1-2, with D hard to call. V was pared by 3 bases and J by 8 bases, with 22 bases between. Germline V lookup: CDR1 KGHSH, CDR2 LQKENI. The length of the CDR3 is 16 residues. The DNA for the CDR3 is TGTGCCAGCTCACCCATGCGACCATATTACAGCCAAGGCTACACCTTC. This codes for CASSPMRPYYSQGYTF.

The rearrangement links TRBV28 to TRBJ1-3; TRBD1 might be the D (5 bases). The ends were cut back, 7 bases at V and 0 bases at J, with 13 bases in the middle. This CDR3 is 15 amino acids long. Germline CDR1 is MDHEN and CDR2 is SYDVKM. The DNA for the CDR3 is TGTGCCAGCACCACTGTAGGGGACTCTGGAAACACCATATATTTT. Translating gives CASTTVGDSGNTIYF. The full variable domain, with the rest looked up from reference TRBV28 and TRBJ1-3, is DVKVTQSSRYLVKRTGEKVFLECVQDMDHENMFWYRQDPGLGLRLIYFSYDVKMKEKGDIPEGYSVSREKKERFSLILESASTNQTSMYLCASTTVGDSGNTIYFGEGSWLTVV.

The chain carries TRBV5-6 and TRBJ2-3, with no clear D. Trimming pared 0 bases from V and 2 bases from J, leaving 7 bases between. Germline V gene data show CDR1 as SGHDT and CDR2 as YYEEEE. This CDR3 has 14 amino acids. CDR3 region: CASSLGPNTDTQYF. As DNA, the CDR3 is TGTGCCAGCAGCTTGGGCCCTAACACAGATACGCAGTATTTT.

The J gene is TRBJ1-1, the V gene TRBV5-6; no clear D gene. Germline CDR1 SGHDT, CDR2 YYEEEE. Deletions cut 0 bases from V and 1 base from J, with 10 bases between. The CDR3 runs 15 residues. The CDR3 DNA follows: TGTGCCAGCAGCTTGGGGGCGAACAGGAACACTGAAGCTTTCTTT. Translated, it gives CASSLGANRNTEAFF.

V is TRBV27 and J is TRBJ1-1; perhaps TRBD1 as D (5 bases). Germline V gives CDR1 MNHEY, CDR2 SMNVEV (reference sequence). This CDR3 is built from 15 residues. Trimming stripped 5 bases from V and 5 bases from J, with 18 bases between. The CDR3 DNA reads TGTGCCAGCAGTCTCCAGCCCTTAGAGGGGACTGAAGCTTTCTTT. Amino acid sequence: CASSLQPLEGTEAFF.

This clone was picked up a small number of times. This chain uses TRBV30 with TRBJ2-3; D might be TRBD1 or TRBD2, each matching 5 bases. V dropped 3 bases and J dropped 4 bases, with 11 bases sitting between them. The CDR3 has 13 residues. Germline V gene data show CDR1 as GTSNPN and CDR2 as SVGIG (reference sequence). DNA of the CDR3: TGTGCCTGGAGGAGGGGTTGGCCAGATACGCAGTATTTT. Protein: CAWRRGWPDTQYF.

The chain links TRBV30 to TRBJ1-5, with D unresolved. The CDR3 runs 12 residues. Germline CDR1 reads GTSNPN; CDR2 reads SVGIG (reference sequence). V was shortened by 0 bases and J by 11 bases, with 11 bases between the two germline ends. CDR3 bases: TGTGCCTGGAGTGTAAGCTCAGAGGCCCAGCATTTT. Translating gives CAWSVSSEAQHF.

This clone occurred once. The genes are TRBV19 and TRBJ1-5; D unclear. The CDR3 totals 15 residues. The germline V gene encodes CDR1 LNHDA and CDR2 SQIVND (reference sequence). The germline V and J ends were trimmed by 8 bases and 10 bases, with 24 bases remaining between them. The CDR3 DNA follows: TGTGCCAGTGCCCCTCCCGGCGGAGTGAGCCGACCCCAGCATTTT. This encodes CASAPPGGVSRPQHF.

This clone was detected only once. The rearrangement joins TRBV28 to TRBJ1-2, with a weak D call TRBD1 (6 bases). The germline V gene has CDR1 MDHEN and CDR2 SYDVKM. V dropped 4 bases and J dropped 6 bases, with 12 bases sitting between them. The CDR3 contains 13 residues. The CDR3 DNA reads TGTGCCAGCAGTTCACCAGGGGAAAATGGCTACACCTTC. Translating it yields CASSSPGENGYTF.

J is TRBJ2-7 and V is TRBV5-1; D is unresolved. V was cut by 2 bases and J by 9 bases, with 18 bases left in between. CDR1 and CDR2 from the germline V gene are SGHRS and YFSETQ. This CDR3 has 14 amino acids. The chain's CDR3 is CASSFGSPASGQYF. CDR3 DNA: TGCGCCAGCAGCTTTGGCTCTCCGGCATCCGGGCAGTACTTC.

The rearrangement joins TRBV10-3 to TRBJ2-5, with 10 bases matching TRBD2. Per the germline V gene, CDR1 is ENHRY and CDR2 is SYGVKD. V shed 10 bases and J 5 bases; nucleotides not matched to a gene: 10. The CDR3 covers 14 residues. The DNA for the CDR3 is TGTGCCACCCGAGAGCGGGAGGGCCGGGAGACCCAGTACTTC. Protein product: CATREREGRETQYF.

The rearrangement links TRBV7-9 to TRBJ2-7; D is undetermined. In germline, CDR1 is SEHNR, CDR2 FQNEAQ (reference sequence). This CDR3 comprises 12 residues. V was pared by 5 bases and J by 6 bases, with 11 bases between. DNA of the CDR3: TGTGCCAGCAGCCAAACCCCGGGCGAGCAGTACTTC. This sequence encodes CASSQTPGEQYF.

The chain recombines TRBV2 with TRBJ2-5; possible D gene TRBD1, 6 bases. Germline V gene sequence: CDR1 SNHLY, CDR2 FYNNEI. V lost 7 bases and J lost 5, with 14 bases in between. The CDR3 sequence is 13 residues long. The CDR3 DNA follows: TGTGCCAGCAATAGAGGGGGTAGGGAGACCCAGTACTTC. It yields the protein CASNRGGRETQYF.

CDR3 residues: CASNTGTGGWSRPYEQYF. CDR3 in DNA: TGTGCCAGCAACACCGGGACAGGGGGATGGAGTAGACCCTACGAGCAGTACTTC. This rearrangement joins TRBV21-1 to TRBJ2-7; TRBD1 reflects the table's D call only, with no check against the DNA. TRBV21-1 is annotated as a pseudogene. CDR3 length equals 18 residues.

The genes are TRBV6-5 and TRBJ1-1; D remains ambiguous. Trimming stripped 3 bases from V and 4 bases from J, with 15 bases between. Germline V lookup: CDR1 MNHEY, CDR2 SVGAGI. The CDR3 is 15 residues long. CDR3 nucleotides: TGTGCCAGCAGTTATGGCTACACACGAGGCACTGAAGCTTTCTTT. It encodes CASSYGYTRGTEAFF.

V usage is TRBV9 and J usage is TRBJ1-4; D uncertain. The germline V gene has CDR1 SGDLS and CDR2 YYNGEE. Trimming left V 0 bases short and J 8 bases short, with 8 bases between. The length of the CDR3 is 13 residues. The chain's CDR3 is CASSVDGGEKLFF. The CDR3 DNA reads as TGTGCCAGCAGCGTAGATGGAGGGGAAAAACTGTTTTTT.

This sequence joins TRBV25-1 and TRBJ2-5, with 7 bases matching TRBD1. From germline, CDR1 is MGHDK and CDR2 SYGVNS. This CDR3 is built from 18 residues. V was clipped by 10 bases and J by 1 base; unmatched bases: 21. The CDR3 DNA is TGTGCCATCCTTGAACTTTGGCGACCGGGACAGATCCAAGAGACCCAGTACTTC. The encoded protein is CAILELWRPGQIQETQYF.

J is TRBJ2-3 and V is TRBV28; D uncertain. V lost 6 bases and J 5 bases, leaving 15 bases between the germline ends. The CDR3 loop spans 14 amino acids. Germline values: CDR1 MDHEN, CDR2 SYDVKM. In nucleotides, the CDR3 is TGTGCCAGCAGACCCGCTATGGTGAGAGATACGCAGTATTTT. Translation: CASRPAMVRDTQYF.

The genes are TRBV4-2 and TRBJ2-7; 8 bases agree with TRBD2. CDR3 size: 16 residues. Germline V gene lookup returns CDR1 LGHNA and CDR2 YNFKEQ. Unmatched junction bases numbered 17, after V lost 7 bases and J lost 6 bases. This CDR3 is CASTLQSGTRNIEQYF. The DNA for the CDR3 is TGTGCCAGCACGCTTCAGTCCGGGACTAGGAATATCGAGCAGTACTTC.

Note on this clone: One end of the junction does not line up with germline, which may come from a read error. The chain is built from TRBV6-1 and TRBJ1-1, with unresolved D. This CDR3 region has 11 residues. Germline lookup yields CDR1 MNHNS and CDR2 SASEGT. The CDR3 here is CAISVNTEAFF. The CDR3, as DNA: TGTGCCATCAGTGTCAACACTGAAGCTTTCTTT.

V is TRBV11-2 and J is TRBJ2-3, with no clear D. CDR3 length: 14 residues. The V gene's germline CDR1 is SGHAT and CDR2 FQNNGV. V shed 0 bases and J shed 2 bases, with 6 bases lying between them. The CDR3 loop reads CASSLEVDTDTQYF. As DNA, the CDR3 is TGTGCCAGCAGCTTAGAGGTAGACACAGATACGCAGTATTTT. Full variable domain (remainder filled in from reference TRBV11-2 and TRBJ2-3): EAGVAQSPRYKIIEKRQSVAFWCNPISGHATLYWYQQILGQGPKLLIQFQNNGVVDDSQLPKDRFSAERLKGVDSTLKIQPAKLEDSAVYLCASSLEVDTDTQYFGPGTRLTVL.

The gene calls are TRBV7-2 and TRBJ2-3; possibly TRBD2 for D (5 bases). The CDR3 sequence is 15 residues long. Germline-derived CDR1 and CDR2 are SGHTA and FQGNSA. Trimming took off 4 bases at V and 1 base at J, with 12 bases between the two ends. DNA for the CDR3: TGTGCCAGCAGCTCAAGTCTAGCCCGCACAGATACGCAGTATTTT. Its protein product is CASSSSLARTDTQYF.

This rearrangement joins TRBV7-9 to TRBJ2-1; 10 bases align to TRBD1. CDR1 and CDR2 from the germline V gene are SEHNR and FQNEAQ (reference sequence). The ends lost 8 bases at V and 4 bases at J; junction bases unmatched: 5. This CDR3 has 14 residues. The CDR3 here is CASEWDRGYNEQFF. CDR3 in DNA: TGTGCCAGCGAGTGGGACAGGGGTTACAATGAGCAGTTCTTC.

This chain uses TRBV7-3 with TRBJ1-3, with no clear D. V was clipped by 5 bases and J by 0 bases, with 11 bases between them. From germline, CDR1 is SGHTA and CDR2 FQGTGA. This CDR3 contains 15 residues. CDR3 nucleotides: TGTGCCAGCAGCATTGGATCCGGCTCTGGAAACACCATATATTTT. Translation gives CASSIGSGSGNTIYF. Using reference TRBV7-3 and TRBJ1-3 for the parts outside the CDR3, the full variable domain is GAGVSQTPSNKVTEKGKYVELRCDPISGHTALYWYRQSLGQGPEFLIYFQGTGAADDSGLPNDRFFAVRPEGSVSTLKIQRTERGDSAVYLCASSIGSGSGNTIYFGEGSWLTVV.